Presented here are 20 T cell receptor beta chains from one specimen sequenced in a study of blood T cells in healthy people across ages (dated by TCRdb to between 2015 and 2016). Library prep was done by 5' RACE. TCRdb names Illumina HiSeq 2500 as the instrument used. A second PCR of about 7 to 12 cycles was run with a J-beta primer mix and a sample-barcoded 5' primer. Starting from the raw public reads, TCRdb applied fastp trimming at Q25, assembled clones with MiXCR and retained in-frame beta chains. Each record represents a unique CDR3 protein, reported with the most common genes and DNA among its rows. The sample has 600,000 to 1,000,000 distinct CDR3 sequences on record, roughly 60% of them singletons. Approximately 21% of the sample lies in the top ten. The source material was blood. The receptors were gathered from a man younger than 40 in good health.

This clonotype was counted a few times. The chain combines TRBV11-2 with TRBJ2-5; maybe TRBD2 (6 bases). This CDR3 comprises 13 residues. Germline CDR1 SGHAT, CDR2 FQNNGV. Between the trimmed V and J ends, which lost 6 bases and 11 bases, there was a span of 19 bases. CDR3 bases: TGTGCCAGCAGTCGGTCCCCTTCTCGGGAGCAGTACTTC. This gives the protein CASSRSPSREQYF.

V gene TRBV27 combines with J gene TRBJ2-6; D possibly uses TRBD1 or TRBD2 (6 bases each). This CDR3 is built from 15 residues. Per germline, CDR1 MNHEY and CDR2 SMNVEV (reference sequence). The V end lost 7 bases, the J end lost 2 bases, and 12 bases lay between the germline ends. CDR3 in DNA: TGTGCCAGCAACCGAGGGGGGCCTGGGGCCAACGTCCTGACTTTC. This encodes CASNRGGPGANVLTF.

The sample holds a few counts of this clonotype. This chain uses TRBV7-2 with TRBJ2-4, with 8 bases identical to TRBD2. V trimming: 5 bases; J trimming: 0 bases; junction bases outside the gene matches: 6. Germline CDR1 and CDR2: SGHTA and FQGNSA. The CDR3 has 16 amino acids. CDR3 amino acids: CASSPQREPAKNIQYF. CDR3 sequence (DNA): TGTGCCAGCAGCCCCCAGCGGGAGCCAGCCAAAAACATTCAGTACTTC.

The V gene is TRBV6-5, the J gene TRBJ2-5; 8 bases map to TRBD1. The CDR3 is made up of 12 amino acids. Germline V CDR1 and CDR2: MNHEY, SVGAGI. After removal of 7 bases from V and 11 bases from J, the junction contained 9 bases not matched to a gene. The CDR3 region is CASTSGGNEQYF. The DNA of the CDR3 is TGTGCCAGCACTTCAGGGGGCAATGAGCAGTACTTC.

The rearrangement joins TRBV20-1 to TRBJ2-3; D is perhaps TRBD2 (5 bases). Deletions cut 6 bases from V and 10 bases from J, with 20 bases between. The CDR3 length is 13 residues. CDR1 and CDR2 from the germline V gene are DFQATT and SNEGSKA (reference sequence). This chain's CDR3 is CSAIRETSAAQYF. The CDR3 DNA reads TGCAGTGCGATCCGGGAAACGTCGGCTGCGCAGTATTTT.

This clonotype was detected only a few times. The V call is TRBV6-2 or TRBV6-3, the J call TRBJ2-7, with 11 bases identical to TRBD2. V gave up 7 bases and J gave up 7 bases; unmatched junction bases: 12. The length of the CDR3 is 15 residues. CDR1 is MNHEY and CDR2 is SVGEGT in the germline V gene. CDR3 nucleotides: TGTGCCAGCACTGTGACTAGCGGGATTTCATGGGAGCAGTACTTC. Translating it yields CASTVTSGISWEQYF.

The rearrangement links TRBV7-8 to TRBJ2-1; TRBD2 aligns across 8 bases. The germline V gene has CDR1 SGHVS and CDR2 FQNEAQ. The length of the CDR3 is 14 residues. Germline trimming cut 5 bases from V and 4 bases from J; bases unmatched to any gene: 4. The CDR3 protein is CASSVLAGYNEQFF. The CDR3 DNA is TGTGCCAGCAGCGTGTTAGCGGGGTACAATGAGCAGTTCTTC.

The chain uses TRBV6-6 and TRBJ2-7, with 9 bases identical to TRBD2. Germline CDR1 and CDR2: MNHNY and SVGAGI (reference sequence). The length of the CDR3 is 15 residues. V dropped 7 bases and J dropped 2; count of bases not matched to a gene: 9. In DNA, the CDR3 is TGTGCCAGCACCATCGCGGCTAGCGGGACCTACGAGCAGTACTTC. It specifies CASTIAASGTYEQYF.

This chain connects TRBV29-1 to TRBJ2-3; 7 positions match TRBD2. CDR1 SQVTM and CDR2 ANQGSEA come from the germline V gene. Trimming at V came to 7 bases and at J to 4 bases, leaving 5 bases not matched to a gene. The CDR3 runs to 12 residues. The CDR3: CSGGSVSDTQYF. In nucleotides, the CDR3 is TGCAGCGGCGGGAGTGTCTCAGATACGCAGTATTTT.

V gene TRBV6-5 combines with J gene TRBJ2-1, with a possible D match to TRBD2 (7 bases). The CDR3 is 14 residues long. CDR1 is MNHEY and CDR2 is SVGAGI in the germline V gene. The germline V and J ends were trimmed by 6 bases and 8 bases, with 17 bases remaining between them. CDR3 in amino acids: CASSRGALRDEQFF. As DNA, the CDR3 is TGTGCCAGCAGCCGGGGGGCCTTACGGGATGAGCAGTTCTTC.

The CDR3 protein is CASSNGQGTYGYTF. Written as DNA, the CDR3 is TGCGCCAGCAGCAACGGACAGGGGACTTATGGCTACACCTTC. The V call is TRBV5-1, the J call TRBJ1-2, with TRBD1 identical over 9 bases. Germline values: CDR1 SGHRS, CDR2 YFSETQ. This CDR3 comprises 14 residues. V gave up 4 bases and J gave up 5 bases; unmatched junction bases: 6.

This clonotype has only a few counts. This rearrangement joins TRBV25-1 to TRBJ1-2; no clear D. The germline gives CDR1 MGHDK, CDR2 SYGVNS. Trimming shortened V by 4 bases and J by 2 bases, and 8 bases separated the two germline ends. The CDR3 has 13 residues. In DNA, the CDR3 is TGTGCCAGCAGTGCCTCCCTAAACTATGGCTACACCTTC. Its protein is CASSASLNYGYTF.

The chain employs TRBV7-2 and TRBJ2-3; D gene ambiguous. The length of the CDR3 is 13 residues. Germline V CDR1 and CDR2: SGHTA, FQGNSA. V was shortened by 1 base and J by 11 bases, with 13 bases between the two germline ends. The DNA of the CDR3 is TGTGCCAGCAGCTTAGTGCCCCCCAGTGAGCAGTATTTT. Protein: CASSLVPPSEQYF.

This clonotype appeared a few times. The chain has TRBV28 and TRBJ1-2, with no clear D. From germline, CDR1 is MDHEN and CDR2 SYDVKM. This CDR3 contains 14 residues. With 4 bases removed from V and 0 bases from J, the gap between germline ends came to 9 bases. The CDR3: CASSSGPTNYGYTF. The CDR3 DNA sequence: TGTGCCAGCAGTTCCGGTCCCACTAACTATGGCTACACCTTC.

The chain has TRBV10-3 and TRBJ2-1; the match to TRBD1 covers 8 bases. V was clipped by 9 bases and J by 9 bases; unmatched bases: 7. CDR3 length: 12 residues. CDR1 is ENHRY, CDR2 SYGVKD, per germline. CDR3 coding DNA: TGTGCCATTAGAGACAGGGGCCGTGAGCAGTTCTTC. This sequence encodes CAIRDRGREQFF.

This clonotype occurred once. The gene calls are TRBV9 and TRBJ2-7; D may match TRBD1 or TRBD2 (5 bases each). Trimming removed 2 bases at V and 0 bases at J, with 12 bases between. This CDR3 has 15 amino acids. Germline V CDR1 and CDR2: SGDLS, YYNGEE. The chain's CDR3 is CASSVAGTDSYEQYF. The CDR3 nucleotides are TGTGCCAGCAGCGTCGCCGGGACGGACTCCTACGAGCAGTACTTC.

The count of this clonotype is one. The chain recombines TRBV29-1 with TRBJ2-4; 7 bases map to TRBD1. This CDR3 comprises 16 residues. Trimming cost V 4 bases and J 11 bases; bases outside gene matches: 20. Germline assignment: CDR1 SQVTM and CDR2 ANQGSEA. CDR3 in amino acids: CSVGDSAPVSGSVQYF. CDR3 sequence (DNA): TGCAGCGTTGGGGACAGCGCCCCTGTAAGTGGATCCGTTCAGTACTTC. Full variable domain (missing parts from reference TRBV29-1 and TRBJ2-4): SAVISQKPSRDICQRGTSLTIQCQVDSQVTMMFWYRQQPGQSLTLIATANQGSEATYESGFVIDKFPISRPNLTFSTLTVSNMSPEDSSIYLCSVGDSAPVSGSVQYFGAGTRLSVL.

This chain joins TRBV6-6 and TRBJ2-7; 9 nucleotides align to TRBD1. The CDR3 loop spans 15 amino acids. Germline assignment: CDR1 MNHNY and CDR2 SVGAGI (reference sequence). V was clipped by 6 bases and J by 1 base; unmatched bases: 7. This CDR3 reads CASRMGQGRSYEQYF. The CDR3 DNA reads as TGTGCCAGCAGGATGGGACAGGGTAGGTCCTACGAGCAGTACTTC.

This chain uses TRBV20-1 with TRBJ2-7; TRBD2 aligns across 9 bases. V lost 0 bases, J lost 2 bases, and 5 bases stayed unmatched. The CDR3 extends over 15 amino acids. Germline loops: CDR1 DFQATT, CDR2 SNEGSKA (reference sequence). CDR3 residues: CSARDFAGGPYEQYF. CDR3 DNA: TGCAGTGCTAGAGATTTCGCGGGAGGGCCCTACGAGCAGTACTTC.

Only a few counts were recorded for this clonotype. CDR3 sequence reads: CASSPPGLVEGELFF. CDR3 sequence (DNA): TGTGCCAGCAGCCCGCCGGGACTGGTTGAGGGGGAGCTGTTTTTT. The V gene is TRBV11-1, the J gene TRBJ2-2; TRBD2 is a possible D gene (6 bases). CDR1 is SGHAT, CDR2 FQDESV, per germline (reference sequence). V lost 5 bases and J lost 8, with 18 bases in between. This CDR3 contains 15 residues.